This T cell receptor (beta chain) was recorded in a study of PD-1 blockade in mismatch repair-deficient tumors. Overall study: Patients had eleven to twelve mismatch repair-deficient cancer types, all previously treated and progressing. Study-level findings and limits: Rapid post-treatment expansion, then contraction, generally preceding radiologic response, marked tumor-resident clones.

Produced via immunoSEQ multiplex PCR; TCRdb's table is partial and in-frame only. Here the sample spans 56,000 or so clones, about 85% being singletons. Mismatch repair deficiency was confirmed in all patients, by PCR or immunohistochemistry. The TCR-sequenced patients were a few responders to pembrolizumab. The table lists this clone with a count of one. Its antigen is undetermined. This TCR came from an adult with mismatch repair-deficient cancer. Here the sequenced sample was peripheral blood, taken around 19 weeks after starting pembrolizumab.

The CDR3 DNA sequence: TGTGCCAGCAGCTTGGGGCCGGGACTAGGGAGCTCCTACGAGCAGTACTTC. As protein: CASSLGPGLGSSYEQYF. The chain recombines TRBV7-8 with TRBJ2-7, with 8 bases that match TRBD2. The CDR3 loop spans 17 amino acids. V lost 3 bases, J lost 0 bases, and 10 bases stayed unmatched. In germline, CDR1 is SGHVS, CDR2 FQNEAQ.